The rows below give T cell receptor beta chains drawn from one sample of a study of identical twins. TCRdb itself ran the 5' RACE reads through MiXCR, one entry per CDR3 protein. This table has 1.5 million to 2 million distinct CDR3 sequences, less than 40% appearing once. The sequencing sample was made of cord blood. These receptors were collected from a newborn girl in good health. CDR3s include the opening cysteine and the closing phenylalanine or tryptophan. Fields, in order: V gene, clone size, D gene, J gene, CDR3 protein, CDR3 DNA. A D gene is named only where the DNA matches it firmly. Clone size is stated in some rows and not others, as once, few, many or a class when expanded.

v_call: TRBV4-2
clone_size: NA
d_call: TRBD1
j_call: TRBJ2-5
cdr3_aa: CASSPAGTGKETQYF
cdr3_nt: TGTGCCAGCAGCCCTGCCGGGACAGGGAAAGAGACCCAGTACTTC

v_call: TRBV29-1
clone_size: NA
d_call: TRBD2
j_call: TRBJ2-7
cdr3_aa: CSIIAGGPKEQYF
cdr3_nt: TGCAGCATAATAGCGGGAGGGCCGAAGGAGCAGTACTTC

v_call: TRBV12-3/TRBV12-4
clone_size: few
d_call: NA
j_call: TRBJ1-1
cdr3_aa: CASSPSQRNTEAFF
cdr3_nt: TGTGCCAGCAGTCCCTCTCAGCGGAACACTGAAGCTTTCTTT

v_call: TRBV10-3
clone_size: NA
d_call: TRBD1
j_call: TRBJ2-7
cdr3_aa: CAISEHTGENEQYF
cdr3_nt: TGTGCCATCAGTGAACATACAGGGGAGAATGAGCAGTACTTC

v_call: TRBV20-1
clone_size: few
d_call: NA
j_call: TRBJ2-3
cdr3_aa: CSARDQRSITDTQYF
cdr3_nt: TGCAGTGCTAGAGATCAGCGGTCCATCACAGATACGCAGTATTTT

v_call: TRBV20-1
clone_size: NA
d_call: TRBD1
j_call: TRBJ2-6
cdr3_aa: CSAATGGGLEAKVLTF
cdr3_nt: TGCAGTGCCGCGACAGGGGGCGGTTTAGAGGCCAAAGTCCTGACTTTC

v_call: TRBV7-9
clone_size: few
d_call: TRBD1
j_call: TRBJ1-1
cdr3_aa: CASSPQTGLNTEAFF
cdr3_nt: TGTGCCAGCAGCCCCCAGACAGGGTTGAACACTGAAGCTTTCTTT

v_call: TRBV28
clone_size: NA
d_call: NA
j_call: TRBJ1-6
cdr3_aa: CASSALLANSPLHF
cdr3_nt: TGTGCCAGCAGTGCTCTCCTGGCAAATTCACCCCTCCACTTT

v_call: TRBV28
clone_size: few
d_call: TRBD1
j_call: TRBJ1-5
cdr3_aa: CATSWDRVNQPQHF
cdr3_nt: TGTGCCACCTCATGGGACAGGGTAAATCAGCCCCAGCATTTT

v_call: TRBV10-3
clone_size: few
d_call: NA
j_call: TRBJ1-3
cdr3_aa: CAISGEKQGRGNTIYF
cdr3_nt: TGTGCCATCAGTGGAGAGAAACAGGGTCGGGGAAACACCATATATTTT

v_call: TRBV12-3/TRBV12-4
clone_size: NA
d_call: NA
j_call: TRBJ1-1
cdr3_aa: CASSLKRQDTEAFF
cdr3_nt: TGTGCCAGCAGTTTAAAGCGGCAGGACACTGAAGCTTTCTTT

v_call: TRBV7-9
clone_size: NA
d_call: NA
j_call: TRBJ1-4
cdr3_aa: CASSLPVATNEKLFF
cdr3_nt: TGTGCCAGCAGCTTGCCAGTTGCAACTAATGAAAAACTGTTTTTT

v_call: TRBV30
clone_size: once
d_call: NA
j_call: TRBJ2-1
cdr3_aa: CAWSHYNEQFF
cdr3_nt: TGTGCCTGGAGTCACTACAATGAGCAGTTCTTC

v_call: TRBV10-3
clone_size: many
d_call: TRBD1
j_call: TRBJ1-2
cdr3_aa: CAISADRGDYGYTF
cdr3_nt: TGTGCCATCAGTGCAGACAGGGGTGACTATGGCTACACCTTC

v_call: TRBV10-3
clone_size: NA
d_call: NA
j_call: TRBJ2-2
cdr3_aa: CAIRGIRELFF
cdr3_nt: TGTGCCATCAGAGGGATCAGGGAGCTGTTTTTT

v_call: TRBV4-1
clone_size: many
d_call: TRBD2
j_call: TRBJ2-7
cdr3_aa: CASSQLAGSSYEQYF
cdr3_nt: TGCGCCAGCAGCCAACTAGCGGGATCGTCCTACGAGCAGTACTTC

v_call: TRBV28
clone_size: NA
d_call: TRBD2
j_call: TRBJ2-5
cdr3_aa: CASGLAGTQTQYF
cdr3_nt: TGTGCCAGCGGACTAGCGGGAACGCAGACCCAGTACTTC

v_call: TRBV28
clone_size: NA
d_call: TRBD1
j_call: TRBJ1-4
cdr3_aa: CASSSYRGQSEKLFF
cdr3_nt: TGTGCCAGCAGTTCCTACAGGGGGCAGAGTGAAAAACTGTTTTTT

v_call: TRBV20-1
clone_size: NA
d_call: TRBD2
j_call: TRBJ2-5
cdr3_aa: CSTEGLAGNQETQYF
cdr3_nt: TGCAGTACCGAAGGGCTAGCGGGCAACCAAGAGACCCAGTACTTC

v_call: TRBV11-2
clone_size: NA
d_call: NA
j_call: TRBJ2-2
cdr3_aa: CASSRRVTGELFF
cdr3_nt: TGTGCCAGCAGCCGCAGGGTAACCGGGGAGCTGTTTTTT

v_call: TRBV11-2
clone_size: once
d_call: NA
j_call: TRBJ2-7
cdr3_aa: CASSLDPGTYERYF
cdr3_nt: TGTGCCAGCAGCTTAGATCCAGGGACCTACGAGCGGTACTTC

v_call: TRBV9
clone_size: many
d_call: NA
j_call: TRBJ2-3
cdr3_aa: CASSAGTHLTDTQYF
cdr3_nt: TGTGCCAGCAGCGCTGGGACACACCTCACAGATACGCAGTATTTT

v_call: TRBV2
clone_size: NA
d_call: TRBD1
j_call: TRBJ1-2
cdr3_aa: CDSSGQAHGYTF
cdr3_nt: TGTGACAGCAGTGGACAGGCCCATGGCTACACCTTC

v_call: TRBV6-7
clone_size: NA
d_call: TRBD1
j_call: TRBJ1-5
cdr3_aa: CASSSGTGRRSQPQHF
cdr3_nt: TGTGCCAGCAGTTCCGGGACAGGGAGACGAAGTCAGCCCCAGCATTTT

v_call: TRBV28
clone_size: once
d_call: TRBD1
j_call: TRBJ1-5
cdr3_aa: CASSFVGTGVNQPQHF
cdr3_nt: TGTGCCAGCAGTTTTGTGGGGACAGGGGTGAATCAGCCCCAGCATTTT

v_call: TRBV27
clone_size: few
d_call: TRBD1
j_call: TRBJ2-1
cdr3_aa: CASSWTGRAYNEQFF
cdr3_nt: TGTGCCAGCAGTTGGACAGGGCGGGCCTACAATGAGCAGTTCTTC

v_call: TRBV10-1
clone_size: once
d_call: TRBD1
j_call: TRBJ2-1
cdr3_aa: CATSIRTGIKDEQFF
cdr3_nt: TGCGCCACCTCAATTAGGACAGGGATTAAGGATGAGCAGTTCTTC

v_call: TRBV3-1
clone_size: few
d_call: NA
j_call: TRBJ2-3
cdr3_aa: CASSQVRHRVNTDTQYF
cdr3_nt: TGTGCCAGCAGCCAAGTTAGGCACAGGGTAAACACAGATACGCAGTATTTT

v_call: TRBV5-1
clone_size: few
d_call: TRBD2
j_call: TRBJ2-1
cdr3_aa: CASSLAKGLAYNEQFF
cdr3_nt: TGCGCCAGCAGCTTGGCCAAAGGACTAGCCTACAATGAGCAGTTCTTC

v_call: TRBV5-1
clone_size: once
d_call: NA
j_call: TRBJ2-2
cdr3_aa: CASSLRAINTGELFF
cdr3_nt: TGCGCCAGCAGCTTGAGGGCAATCAACACCGGGGAGCTGTTTTTT

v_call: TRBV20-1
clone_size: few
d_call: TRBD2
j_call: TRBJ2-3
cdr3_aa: CSARGYRTSGPTDTQYF
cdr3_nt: TGCAGTGCTAGAGGGTATCGGACTAGCGGACCCACAGATACGCAGTATTTT

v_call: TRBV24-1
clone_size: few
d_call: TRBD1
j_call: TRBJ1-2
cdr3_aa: CATSDYGQGVDGYTF
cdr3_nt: TGTGCCACCAGTGATTACGGACAGGGGGTTGACGGCTACACCTTC

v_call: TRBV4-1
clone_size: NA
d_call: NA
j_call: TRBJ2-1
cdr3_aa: CASSRPGTRSYNEQFF
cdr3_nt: TGCGCCAGCAGCCGCCCCGGGACTCGCTCTTACAATGAGCAGTTCTTC

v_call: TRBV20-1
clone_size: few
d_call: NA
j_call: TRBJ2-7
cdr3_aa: CSARVADYPYEQYF
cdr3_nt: TGCAGTGCTAGAGTAGCGGACTATCCCTACGAGCAGTACTTC

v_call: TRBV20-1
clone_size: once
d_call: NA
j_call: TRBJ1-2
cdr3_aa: CSAREGGGYGYTF
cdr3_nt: TGCAGTGCTAGGGAGGGGGGAGGGTATGGCTACACCTTC

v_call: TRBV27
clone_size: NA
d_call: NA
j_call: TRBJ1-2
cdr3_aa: CVSKGETDHSYGYTF
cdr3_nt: TGTGTCAGCAAAGGGGAGACAGACCACAGCTATGGCTACACCTTC

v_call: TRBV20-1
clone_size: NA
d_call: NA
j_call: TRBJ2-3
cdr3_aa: CSARDFFGSGTDTQYF
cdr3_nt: TGCAGTGCTAGAGATTTCTTCGGGTCGGGCACAGATACGCAGTATTTT

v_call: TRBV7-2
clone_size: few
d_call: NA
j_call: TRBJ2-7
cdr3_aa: CASSLSLEVPEQYF
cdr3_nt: TGTGCCAGCAGCTTAAGTCTAGAGGTCCCCGAGCAGTACTTC

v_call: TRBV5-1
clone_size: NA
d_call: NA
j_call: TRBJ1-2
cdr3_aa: CASSLESGGKYGYTF
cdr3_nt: TGCGCCAGCAGCTTGGAAAGTGGGGGGAAGTATGGCTACACCTTC

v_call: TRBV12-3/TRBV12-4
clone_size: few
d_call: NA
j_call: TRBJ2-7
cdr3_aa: CASSLIQYEQYF
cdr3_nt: TGTGCCAGCAGTTTGATACAGTACGAGCAGTACTTC

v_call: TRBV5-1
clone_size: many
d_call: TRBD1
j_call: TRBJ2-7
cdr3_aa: CASSLGDRGYEQYF
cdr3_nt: TGTGCCAGCAGTTTAGGGGACAGGGGGTACGAGCAGTACTTC

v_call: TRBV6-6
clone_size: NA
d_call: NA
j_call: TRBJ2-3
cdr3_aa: CASSGRGHTDTQYF
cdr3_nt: TGTGCCAGCTCGGGGCGGGGCCACACAGATACGCAGTATTTT

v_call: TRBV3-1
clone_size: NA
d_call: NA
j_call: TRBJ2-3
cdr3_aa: CASSQRLIRTDTQYF
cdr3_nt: TGTGCCAGCAGCCAAAGATTGATTCGCACAGATACGCAGTATTTT

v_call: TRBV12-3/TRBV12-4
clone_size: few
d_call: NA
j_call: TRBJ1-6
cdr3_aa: CASSLPAGSPLHF
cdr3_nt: TGTGCCAGCAGTTTACCAGCAGGTTCACCCCTCCACTTT

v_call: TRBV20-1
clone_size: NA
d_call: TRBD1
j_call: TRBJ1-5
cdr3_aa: CSARDPRTGTRPYSNQPQHF
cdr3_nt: TGCAGTGCTAGAGACCCAAGGACAGGGACCAGACCTTATAGCAATCAGCCCCAGCATTTT

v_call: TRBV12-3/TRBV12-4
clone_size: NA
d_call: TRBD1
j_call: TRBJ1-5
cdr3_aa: CASSLDRGRFQPQHF
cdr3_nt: TGTGCCAGCAGTTTAGACAGGGGGCGTTTTCAGCCCCAGCATTTT

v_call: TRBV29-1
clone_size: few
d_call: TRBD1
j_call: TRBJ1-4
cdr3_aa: CSGARGRGEKLFF
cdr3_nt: TGCAGCGGCGCCAGGGGGCGAGGGGAAAAACTGTTTTTT

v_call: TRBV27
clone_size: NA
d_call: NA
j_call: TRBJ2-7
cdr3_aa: CASSLSWTGSSYEQYF
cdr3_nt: TGTGCCAGCAGTTTATCCTGGACGGGCTCTTCCTACGAGCAGTACTTC

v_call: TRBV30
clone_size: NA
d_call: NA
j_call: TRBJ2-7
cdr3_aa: CATHRVLYEQYF
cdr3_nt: TGTGCAACTCACCGGGTCCTCTACGAGCAGTACTTC

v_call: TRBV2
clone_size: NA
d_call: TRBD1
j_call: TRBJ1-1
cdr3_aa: CASRDRAPGAFF
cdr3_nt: TGTGCCAGCAGGGACAGGGCGCCAGGAGCTTTCTTT

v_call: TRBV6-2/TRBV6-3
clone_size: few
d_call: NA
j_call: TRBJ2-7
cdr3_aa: CASSRDNNLTANHGYEQYF
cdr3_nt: TGTGCCAGCAGTCGGGATAACAACCTAACAGCCAACCACGGGTACGAGCAGTACTTC

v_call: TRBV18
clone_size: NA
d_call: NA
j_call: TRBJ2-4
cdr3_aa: CASSPPTGPSAKNIQYF
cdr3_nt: TGTGCCAGCTCACCACCGACAGGACCCTCAGCCAAAAACATTCAGTACTTC

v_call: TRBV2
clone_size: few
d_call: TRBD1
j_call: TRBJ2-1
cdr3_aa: CASSDETGGNEQFF
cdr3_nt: TGTGCCAGCAGTGATGAGACAGGGGGTAATGAGCAGTTCTTC

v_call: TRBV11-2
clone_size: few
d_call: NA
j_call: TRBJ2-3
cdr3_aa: CASSLGRGLTLTDTQYF
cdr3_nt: TGTGCCAGCAGCTTAGGAAGGGGGTTAACCCTCACAGATACGCAGTATTTT

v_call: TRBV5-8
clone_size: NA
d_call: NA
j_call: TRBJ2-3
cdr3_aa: CASSNGLTVSTDTQYF
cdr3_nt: TGTGCCAGCAGCAACGGACTGACCGTTAGCACAGATACGCAGTATTTT

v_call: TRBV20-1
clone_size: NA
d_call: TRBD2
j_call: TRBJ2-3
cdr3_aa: CSARDLSGSWDTQYF
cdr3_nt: TGCAGTGCTAGAGATTTGAGCGGGAGTTGGGATACGCAGTATTTT

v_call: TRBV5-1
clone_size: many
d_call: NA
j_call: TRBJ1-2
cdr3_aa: CASSLEDYGYTF
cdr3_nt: TGCGCCAGCAGCTTGGAGGACTATGGCTACACCTTC

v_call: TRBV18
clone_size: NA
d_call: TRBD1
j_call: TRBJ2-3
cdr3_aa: CASSTSTGGGDTQYF
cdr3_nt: TGTGCCAGCTCAACTAGCACAGGGGGAGGTGATACGCAGTATTTT